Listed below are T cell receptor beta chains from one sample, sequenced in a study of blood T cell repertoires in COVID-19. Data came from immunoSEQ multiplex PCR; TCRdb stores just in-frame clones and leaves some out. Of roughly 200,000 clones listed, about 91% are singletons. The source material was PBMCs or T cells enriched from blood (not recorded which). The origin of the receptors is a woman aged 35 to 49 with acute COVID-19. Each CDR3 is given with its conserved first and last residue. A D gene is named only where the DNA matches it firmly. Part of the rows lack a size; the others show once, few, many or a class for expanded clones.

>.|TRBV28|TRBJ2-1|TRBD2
TGTGCCAGCAGTTTACCTACCCATAGCGGGAGGGCCCACAATGAGCAGTTCTTC
CASSLPTHSGRAHNEQFF
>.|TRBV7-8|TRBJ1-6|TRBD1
TGTGCCAGCAGACCCCAGGGGGTTGTTTCACCCCTCCACTTT
CASRPQGVVSPLHF
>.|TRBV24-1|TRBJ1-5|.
TGTGCCACCAGTGATGCCCAGGGCCTCAATCAGCCCCAGCATTTT
CATSDAQGLNQPQHF
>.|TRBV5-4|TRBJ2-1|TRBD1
TGTGCCAGCAGCTTGGGGACAGGGGACAATGAGCAGTTCTTC
CASSLGTGDNEQFF
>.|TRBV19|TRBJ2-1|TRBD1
TGTGCCAGTAGCAAGGGGGCTCCTCACCCTCGGGATGAGCAGTTCTTC
CASSKGAPHPRDEQFF
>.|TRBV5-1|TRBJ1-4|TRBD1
TGCGCCAGCAGCCGGGACAGCCCTAATGAAAAACTGTTTTTT
CASSRDSPNEKLFF
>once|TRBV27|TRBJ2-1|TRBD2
TGTGCCAGCAGCTGGAGACTAGCAGATTACAATGAGCAGTTCTTC
CASSWRLADYNEQFF
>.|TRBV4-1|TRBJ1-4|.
TGCGCCAGCAGCCACCCCGGCCAGGGCCAGAAATCCAAAAAACTGTTTTTT
CASSHPGQGQKSKKLFF
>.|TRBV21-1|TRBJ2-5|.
TGTGCCAGCAGACAGACTAGCGGGGGGTTAGAGACCCAGTACTTC
CASRQTSGGLETQYF
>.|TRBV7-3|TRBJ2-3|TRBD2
TGTGCCAGCAGCTTATTTGCGGGGGGATACACAGATACGCAGTATTTT
CASSLFAGGYTDTQYF
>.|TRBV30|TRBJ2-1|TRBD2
TGTGCCTGGGGGACTAGCGGAACATACAATGAGCAGTTCTTC
CAWGTSGTYNEQFF
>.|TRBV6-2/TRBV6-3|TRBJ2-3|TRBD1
TGTGCCAGCAGTAACGCCGGGACAGGGGGGTACCACACAGATACGCAGTATTTT
CASSNAGTGGYHTDTQYF
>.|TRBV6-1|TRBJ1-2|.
TGTGCCAGCAGTGGGGCCCGGGCGGGGGACAAATACTATGGCTACACCTTC
CASSGARAGDKYYGYTF
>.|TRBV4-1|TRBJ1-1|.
TGCGCCAGCAGCCACTCAGGACAGACGAGGACTGAAGCTTTCTTT
CASSHSGQTRTEAFF
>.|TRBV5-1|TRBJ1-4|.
TGCGCCAGCAGCAACGTCTGGCAGGGGAATGAAAAACTGTTTTTT
CASSNVWQGNEKLFF
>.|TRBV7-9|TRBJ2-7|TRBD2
TGTGCCAGCAGGGAGCGGGAGGGTTACGAGCAGTACTTC
CASREREGYEQYF
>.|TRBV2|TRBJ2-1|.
TGTGCCAGCAGTTCGACTAGCTCCTACAATGAGCAGTTCTTC
CASSSTSSYNEQFF
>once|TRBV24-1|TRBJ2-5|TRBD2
TGTGCCACCAGTGACTCCGGGACTACACCACAAGAGACCCAGTACTTC
CATSDSGTTPQETQYF
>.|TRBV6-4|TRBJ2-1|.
TGTGCCAGCAGTGAGAGATATAGCTACAATGAGCAGTTCTTC
CASSERYSYNEQFF
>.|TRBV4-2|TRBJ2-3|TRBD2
TGTGCCAGCAGCCAAGACACCGACAACCAAGCGGGGGGGCCAGATACGCAGTATTTT
CASSQDTDNQAGGPDTQYF
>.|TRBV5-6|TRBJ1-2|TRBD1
TGTGCCAGCAGCTTGGGGAGGACAGGGTATGGCTACACCTTC
CASSLGRTGYGYTF
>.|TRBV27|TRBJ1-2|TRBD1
TGTGCCAGCAGTTTTCTCGTGGGACAGATTAACTATGGCTACACCTTC
CASSFLVGQINYGYTF
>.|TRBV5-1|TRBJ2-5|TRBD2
TGCGCCAGCAACCGACTAGCGGGGGGCCAAGAGACCCAGTACTTC
CASNRLAGGQETQYF
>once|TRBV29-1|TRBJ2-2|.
TGCAGCGTTGCCTCAAAGGCGGTAACCGGGGAGCTGTTTTTT
CSVASKAVTGELFF
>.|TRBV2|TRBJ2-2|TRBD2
TGTGCCAGCAGAGGACTAGTTTCGAACACCGGGGAGCTGTTTTTT
CASRGLVSNTGELFF
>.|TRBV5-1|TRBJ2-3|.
TGCGCCAGCGGCCCGCGGTCGGGAGCAGATACGCAGTATTTT
CASGPRSGADTQYF
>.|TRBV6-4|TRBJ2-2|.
TGTGCCAGCAGTGACTCGAATCAGGGGACGGTCGGGGAGCTGTTTTTT
CASSDSNQGTVGELFF
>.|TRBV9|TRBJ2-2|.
TGTGCCAGCAGTCTTAACACCGGGGAGCTGTTTTTT
CASSLNTGELFF
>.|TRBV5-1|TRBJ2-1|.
TGCGCCAGCAGCTTGGGGGCCAGTCACAATGAGCAGTTCTTC
CASSLGASHNEQFF
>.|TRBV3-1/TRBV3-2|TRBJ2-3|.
TGTGCCAGCAGCCTATCGGATCGGACTAGCACAGATACGCAGTATTTT
CASSLSDRTSTDTQYF
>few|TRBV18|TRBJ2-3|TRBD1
TGTGCCAGCTCATCCCGGGACAGCCTCACAGATACGCAGTATTTT
CASSSRDSLTDTQYF
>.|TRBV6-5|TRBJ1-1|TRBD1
TGTGCCAGCATCCGGACAGGGAGAGCTTTCTTT
CASIRTGRAFF
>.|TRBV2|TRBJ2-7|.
TGTGCCAGCAGGGGGGGAGCCTACGAGCAGTACTTC
CASRGGAYEQYF
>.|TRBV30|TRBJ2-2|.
TGTGCCTGGAGTGCCGGGGTCCTCCGGGGGGAGCTGTTTTTT
CAWSAGVLRGELFF
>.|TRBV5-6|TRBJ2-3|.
TGTGCCAGTAATTCCAGGGGTCCCACAGATACGCAGTATTTT
CASNSRGPTDTQYF
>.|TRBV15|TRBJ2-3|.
TGTGCCACCAGCAAGAGCGTCACAGATACGCAGTATTTT
CATSKSVTDTQYF
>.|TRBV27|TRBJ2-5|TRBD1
TGTGCCAGCAGTCCATTGGCCGGCGGCAGGGGGCTAGAAGAGACCCAGTACTTC
CASSPLAGGRGLEETQYF
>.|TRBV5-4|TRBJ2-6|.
TGTGCCAGCAGCCTACAGCGGAAGTCTGGGGCCAACGTCCTGACTTTC
CASSLQRKSGANVLTF
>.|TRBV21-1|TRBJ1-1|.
TGTGCCAGCAGCAAAATGCCGGAGGGATTGAACACTGAAGCTTTCTTT
CASSKMPEGLNTEAFF
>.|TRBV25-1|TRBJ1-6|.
TGTGCCAGCAGTGGGGGAGGTTATTCACCCCTCCACTTT
CASSGGGYSPLHF
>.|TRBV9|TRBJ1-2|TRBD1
TGTGCCAGCACCCAGGGGACAGGACAATTCTATGGCTACACCTTC
CASTQGTGQFYGYTF
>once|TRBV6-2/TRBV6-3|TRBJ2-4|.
TGTGCCAGCAGTTACTCGGATGAAGGGGGAAACATTCAGTACTTC
CASSYSDEGGNIQYF
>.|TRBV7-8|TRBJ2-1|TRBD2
TGTGCCAGCAGCCGCAATCGGGGGGACAATGAGCAGTTCTTC
CASSRNRGDNEQFF
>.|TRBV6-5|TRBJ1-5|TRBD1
TGTGCCAGCAGAGCGGACAGGGTCCAGCCCCAGCATTTT
CASRADRVQPQHF
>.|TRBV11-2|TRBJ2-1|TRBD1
TGTGCCAGCAGCCAAGGGACAGGGGGAAATGAGCAGTTCTTC
CASSQGTGGNEQFF
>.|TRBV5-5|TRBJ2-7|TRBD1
TGTGCCAGCAGCTTACACCGGGACAGCTCCTACGAGCAGTACTTC
CASSLHRDSSYEQYF
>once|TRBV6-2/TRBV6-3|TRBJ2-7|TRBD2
TGTGCCAGCAGTAGCGGGACTAGTGACAGCTACGAGCAGTACTTC
CASSSGTSDSYEQYF
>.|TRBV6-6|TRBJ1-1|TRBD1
TGTGCCAGCAGTACCGGGACAGTCGGACCGAACACTGAAGCTTTCTTT
CASSTGTVGPNTEAFF
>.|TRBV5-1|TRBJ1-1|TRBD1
TGCGCCAGCAGTTTTAGGACAGGGAGGGGCACTGAAGCTTTCTTT
CASSFRTGRGTEAFF